This T cell receptor beta chain was captured in a study of graft-versus-host responses after intestinal transplantation. Study summary: Every recipient underwent anti-thymocyte globulin induction, then tacrolimus and steroids for around three years. Study-wide findings and caveats: Within the allografts of patients who had graft-donor T cell macrochimerism, graft-versus-host to host-versus-graft clonal ratios were high.

Using immunoSEQ multiplex PCR, the repertoire was profiled, and TCRdb retains in-frame clones only, with some absent. The table shows about 98,000 clones, with about 82% occurring only once. A note on this clone: Its antigen remains unidentified.

Germline V gene data show CDR1 as LNHDA and CDR2 as SQIVND (reference sequence). The trim removed 6 bases at V and 8 bases at J, leaving 9 bases unmatched. The CDR3 contains 13 residues. The TCR originated in a human patient who received an intestinal transplant, so some T cells may come from the graft donor. The J gene is TRBJ1-2, the V gene TRBV19; 7 bases match TRBD1. The material was PBMCs, obtained 255 days after intestinal transplant. The CDR3 DNA reads as TGTGCCAGTAGCCCCCAGACAGGGAGCGGCTACACCTTC. Its translation is CASSPQTGSGYTF.